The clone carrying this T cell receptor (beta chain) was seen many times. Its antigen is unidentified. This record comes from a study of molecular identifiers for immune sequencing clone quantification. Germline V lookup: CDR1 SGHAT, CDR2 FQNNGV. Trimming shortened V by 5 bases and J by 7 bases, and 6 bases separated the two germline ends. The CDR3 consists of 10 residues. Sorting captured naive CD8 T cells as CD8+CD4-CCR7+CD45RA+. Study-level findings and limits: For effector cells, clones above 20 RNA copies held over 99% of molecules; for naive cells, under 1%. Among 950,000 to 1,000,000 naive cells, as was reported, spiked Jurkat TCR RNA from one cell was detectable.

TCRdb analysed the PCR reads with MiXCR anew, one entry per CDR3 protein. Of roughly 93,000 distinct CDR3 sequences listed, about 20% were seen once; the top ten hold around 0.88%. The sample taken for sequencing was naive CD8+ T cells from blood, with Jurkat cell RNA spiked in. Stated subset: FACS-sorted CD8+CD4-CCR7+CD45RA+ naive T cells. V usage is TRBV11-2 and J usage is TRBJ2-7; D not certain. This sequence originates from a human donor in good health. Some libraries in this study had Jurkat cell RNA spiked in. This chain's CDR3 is CASSHLEQYF. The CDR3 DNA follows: TGTGCCAGCAGCCATCTAGAGCAGTACTTC.